This entry features one T cell receptor (beta chain) sequence. Source study methods: Reference gene primer amplification gave nucleated cell count estimates. TCRdb keeps only in-frame clones here, not all; method: immunoSEQ multiplex PCR. That table gives V, J and clone size, and the DNA gave D and trimming. The data show a few hundred thousand clones, under 90% seen once. Germline V gene lookup returns CDR1 SGHTA and CDR2 FQGNSA. The CDR3 contains 17 residues. The ends were cut back, 2 bases at V and 7 bases at J, with 21 bases in the middle. This sample was included in a study of blood T cell repertoires in COVID-19.

The chain has TRBV7-2 and TRBJ2-1, with a weak D call TRBD2 (7 bases). This clonotype originated in a man aged 40-50 years who had recovered from COVID-19. Source material: PBMCs or T cells enriched from blood (not recorded which). CDR3 amino acids: CASSLTGRGAVGNEQFF. The CDR3 DNA follows: TGTGCCAGCAGCTTAACGGGTCGGGGGGCCGTCGGTAATGAGCAGTTCTTC. The full variable domain, its missing parts supplied by reference TRBV7-2 and TRBJ2-1, is GAGVSQSPSNKVTEKGKDVELRCDPISGHTALYWYRQSLGQGLEFLIYFQGNSAPDKSGLPSDRFSAERTGGSVSTLTIQRTQQEDSAVYLCASSLTGRGAVGNEQFFGPGTRLTVL.